This TCR beta chain was found in a study of CD4 T cells in relation to SARS-CoV-2 and coronaviruses. Overall study context: After roughly 9 days of antigen culture, PBMC TCR beta CDR3s were sequenced. General study points: Compared with monoreactive clones, crossreactive clones showed significantly weaker SARS-CoV-2 expansion.

The assay was immunoSEQ multiplex PCR, and TCRdb's table has in-frame clones only and misses some. The sample consists of more than 20,000 clones, about 80% of them appearing once. As for this clone: Its matching antigen is unknown.

The germline CDR1 and CDR2 sequences are KGHSH and LQKENI. The trim removed 4 bases at V and 10 bases at J, leaving 11 bases unmatched. CDR3 size: 15 residues. The unexposed donors gave CD4+ T cells in about 2011-2019, prior to COVID-19. CD4+ T cells were isolated from the cells after about nine days of culture. This chain links TRBV18 with TRBJ1-5; 9 bases fit TRBD1. The specimen sequenced was CD4+ T cells from PBMCs, cultured in vitro. This sequence was found in a human donor in good health. Here the CDR3 DNA reads TGTGCCAGCTCACTTGTGGGGACAGGGATTAGACCCCAGCATTTT. As protein: CASSLVGTGIRPQHF.